The following is a T cell receptor (beta chain) sequence with its context. There is no known antigen for this receptor. The input lacks base qualities; no much larger clone sits a single base away. The data were taken from a study of CD8+ T cells in alopecia areata (dated by TCRdb to the late 2010s). About the study as a whole: The treated patients, all with moderate-to-severe alopecia areata, were enrolled in an open-label pilot trial of oral tofacitinib given at 5 to 10 mg twice daily. Patients stayed on tofacitinib for 6 to 18 months and then had 6 months of follow-up off drug so that delayed response and recurrence could be assessed. In treated patients, disease severity was measured using the SALT score, which gives the percentage of scalp surface area affected. High-throughput TCRbeta sequencing was used to examine T cell clonal expansion in alopecia areata in both the C3H/HeJ mouse model and human patients. In humans, TCRbeta sequencing was performed on scalp tissue and on sorted CD4+ and CD8+ peripheral blood T cells from healthy controls and from patients with patchy or totalis/universalis alopecia areata. Tofacitinib-treated patients had biopsies at baseline and at 4 and 24 weeks of treatment, with a later scalp biopsy in several patients. Scalp clonality was compared across normal scalp (n=4), patchy alopecia areata scalp (n=8), and alopecia totalis/universalis scalp (n=8). RNA came from the PAXgene miRNA kit for fixed scalp, the miRNeasy kit for PBMCs, and the RNeasy kit for mouse skin. TCRbeta CDR3 regions were amplified by immunoSEQ multiplex PCR using 35 Vbeta forward and 13 Jbeta reverse primers.

CDR1 and CDR2 were assigned from the germline V gene as SGHAT and FQNNGV. CDR3 length: 15 amino acids, cysteine to phenylalanine. Solely the CDR3 DNA is kept, with 45 bases framed from the first base. V ends up 6 bases short and J 7 bases short, with an unmatched junction base count of 9. The sample's treatment or condition label, decoded: oral pan-JAK inhibitor, 5-10 mg twice daily. From alopecia areata patients, peripheral blood was collected along with lesional scalp punch biopsies. After PBMCs were isolated by density centrifugation and stained for CD3, CD4 and CD8, a FACSAria was used to sort CD4+ and CD8+ T cells. The paper's findings and limits, for the study overall: Scalp TCR repertoire analysis is complicated because resident alphabeta T cells in normal human skin are also sequenced, whereas mouse skin is dominated by gammadelta T cells. Lesional scalp, especially in alopecia totalis/universalis, showed higher clonality and more expanded CD8+ clones than normal scalp, suggesting antigenic drive. Compared with mice, TCR sequences shared between patients were less clear, possibly partly because of HLA diversity across the patient population. Many expanded lesional clones persisted in scalp and blood during tofacitinib treatment, which may partly explain relapse after stopping treatment. Scalp clonality and the number of expanded CD8+ clones among the top 100 scalp clones were significantly decreased by tofacitinib. The treated cohort was small, with a single nonresponder, so links between baseline CD8+ expansion and response need larger studies.

Libraries were constructed by the immunoSEQ multiplex PCR assay. RNA was extracted from all samples and reverse transcribed into cDNA as template for TCR sequencing. SuperScript III was used for first-strand cDNA synthesis, primed with a 2:1 mix of oligo-dT and random hexamers. Amplification bias was assessed with a synthetic immune receptor repertoire, and residual bias was removed computationally. As for how the authors treated the data: Raw reads were preprocessed for error removal, and CDR3 was defined according to IMGT conventions as running from the conserved cysteine to phenylalanine. Clonality was calculated as 1 minus Shannon entropy normalized by log2 of the number of productive unique TCRs. Scalp TCRbeta sequences were cross-referenced with sorted blood CD4 and CD8 repertoires so that the CD4 or CD8 identity of scalp clones could be inferred. This is the immuneACCESS table as TCRdb keeps it, with only in-frame sequences that have V and J called. A part of the clones is gone; compared with another copy, unresolved V genes explain less than half, and the rest is unexplained. From that table come the V and J calls and clone size; the DNA was used to work out D and trimming. In all, the sample holds around 97,000 clones, and 65% to 90% of those were seen once. Jointly, the top ten make up approximately 12% of the sample.

This TCR was sampled from a human donor with alopecia areata. The rearranged chain carries TRBV11-2 and TRBJ2-7, with 13 middle bases fitting TRBD2. The sample here was CD8+ T cells sorted from blood, taken around week 30, from a patient treated with tofacitinib. The CDR3 protein: CASRLLAGGLWEQYF. In nucleotide form, the sequence is TGTGCCAGCAGACTACTAGCGGGAGGGCTCTGGGAGCAGTACTTC.